Below, 28 T cell receptor beta chains from the same sample are listed, as sequenced in a study of blood T cell repertoires in COVID-19. The table came from immunoSEQ multiplex PCR; TCRdb's copy has only in-frame clones and leaves some out. The sample includes 100,000 or so clones, roughly 87% of them seen just once. Sequencing was carried out using peripheral blood. The receptor set was obtained from a woman aged 45-65 years with COVID-19, enrolled during active disease.

The chain is built from TRBV6-1 and TRBJ2-2, with 13 bases identical to TRBD2. This CDR3 is built from 18 residues. The germline V gene has CDR1 MNHNS and CDR2 SASEGT. V shed 1 base and J 2 bases; nucleotides not matched to a gene: 4. Here the CDR3 reads CASSEGLAGGGNTGELFF. CDR3 nucleotide sequence: TGTGCCAGCAGTGAAGGACTAGCGGGGGGCGGCAACACCGGGGAGCTGTTTTTT.

The rearrangement uses TRBV11-3 and TRBJ1-4; TRBD1 might be the D (5 bases). CDR1 and CDR2 (germline): SGHNT, YENEEA. The CDR3 loop spans 13 amino acids. V lost 6 bases, J lost 4 bases, and 9 bases lay in between. CDR3: CASRGRGNEKLFF. The CDR3 bases are TGTGCCAGCAGGGGGCGGGGTAATGAAAAACTGTTTTTT.

J is TRBJ2-7 and V is TRBV7-3, with 11 bases fitting TRBD2. With 5 bases clipped from V and 6 bases from J, the junction kept 3 bases outside the gene matches. Germline V CDR1 and CDR2: SGHTA, FQGTGA. The CDR3 is 13 residues long. The CDR3, as DNA: TGTGCCAGCAGCGCGCTAGCGGGGGGCGAGCAGTACTTC. Translated: CASSALAGGEQYF.

The gene calls are TRBV30 and TRBJ2-1; TRBD2 matches 7 bases. V lost 5 bases and J lost 3; bases outside the gene matches: 13. Germline values: CDR1 GTSNPN, CDR2 SVGIG (reference sequence). The CDR3 totals 16 residues. CDR3 sequence: CAWGNPGSGHYNEQFF. As DNA, the CDR3 is TGTGCCTGGGGGAATCCGGGTAGCGGGCACTACAATGAGCAGTTCTTC.

The chain uses TRBV4-1 and TRBJ2-7; TRBD1 might be the D (5 bases). Trimming removed 1 base at V and 5 bases at J, with 15 bases between. This CDR3 is 15 amino acids long. The germline CDR1 and CDR2 sequences are MGHRA and YSYEKL. The CDR3 sequence: CASSQATGRYHEQYF. DNA of the CDR3: TGCGCCAGCAGCCAAGCTACAGGAAGGTACCACGAGCAGTACTTC.

The chain couples TRBV6-5 to TRBJ1-4; 7 nucleotides match TRBD1. V was clipped by 0 bases and J by 8 bases; unmatched bases: 6. CDR1 is MNHEY, CDR2 SVGAGI, per germline. CDR3 size: 15 residues. The CDR3, as DNA: TGTGCCAGCAGTTACTCTACAGGGGCGGGAGAAAAACTGTTTTTT. It yields the protein CASSYSTGAGEKLFF.

The J gene is TRBJ2-2, the V gene TRBV29-1, with D perhaps matching TRBD1 (5 bases). Trimming left V 6 bases short and J 6 bases short, with 11 bases between. The germline V gene encodes CDR1 SQVTM and CDR2 ANQGSEA. This CDR3 has 12 amino acids. The DNA for the CDR3 is TGCAGCGTCTCCAGGGTGGCCGGGGAGCTGTTTTTT. Translation: CSVSRVAGELFF.

The V and J genes are TRBV28 and TRBJ1-2; 9 nucleotides align to TRBD1. There are 14 residues in the CDR3. Germline values: CDR1 MDHEN, CDR2 SYDVKM. V gave up 4 bases and J gave up 5 bases; unmatched junction bases: 5. CDR3 region: CASSSWTGEYGYTF. DNA of the CDR3: TGTGCCAGCAGTTCCTGGACAGGGGAATATGGCTACACCTTC.

The chain has TRBV7-3 and TRBJ2-3; D uncertain. The V gene lost 11 bases and the J gene lost 1 base, with 4 bases spanning the gap. The CDR3 is 10 amino acids. Germline V CDR1 and CDR2: SGHTA, FQGTGA. CDR3 region: CAGRTDTQYF. The CDR3 DNA is TGTGCCGGGCGCACAGATACGCAGTATTTT. The full variable domain, its missing parts supplied by reference TRBV7-3 and TRBJ2-3, is GAGVSQTPSNKVTEKGKYVELRCDPISGHTALYWYRQSLGQGPEFLIYFQGTGAADDSGLPNDRFFAVRPEGSVSTLKIQRTERGDSAVYLCAGRTDTQYFGPGTRLTVL.

The chain uses TRBV9 and TRBJ1-2, with 8 bases matching TRBD1. Germline CDR1 reads SGDLS; CDR2 reads YYNGEE. J gave up 4 bases and V 3 bases, and 8 bases lay outside the gene matches. This CDR3 region has 15 residues. CDR3 protein: CASSARQGLGYGYTF. The CDR3 nucleotides read TGTGCCAGCAGCGCGAGACAGGGGTTGGGCTATGGCTACACCTTC.

V is TRBV7-2 and J is TRBJ1-4; 9 bases fit TRBD1. This CDR3 contains 14 residues. Unmatched junction bases numbered 8, after V lost 7 bases and J lost 8 bases. Germline lookup yields CDR1 SGHTA and CDR2 FQGNSA. CDR3 residues: CASTRGQGGEKLFF. The CDR3, as DNA: TGTGCCAGCACCCGGGGACAGGGTGGAGAAAAACTGTTTTTT.

V usage is TRBV11-2 and J usage is TRBJ2-1; 10 nucleotides agree with TRBD2. CDR3 length: 16 residues. J gave up 2 bases and V 3 bases, and 4 bases lay outside the gene matches. The V gene's germline CDR1 is SGHAT and CDR2 FQNNGV. CDR3 region: CASSFLAGGTYNEQFF. The DNA for the CDR3 is TGTGCCAGCAGCTTTTTAGCGGGGGGCACCTACAATGAGCAGTTCTTC.

The chain is built from TRBV6-2 or TRBV6-3 and TRBJ2-7; 11 nucleotides line up with TRBD1. The V and J ends lost 2 bases and 2 bases, in that order; junction bases with no gene match: 5. Germline V gives CDR1 MNHEY, CDR2 SVGEGT. This CDR3 contains 16 residues. The CDR3 region is CASSYTGQGVAYEQYF. The CDR3 region has the DNA TGTGCCAGCAGTTACACGGGACAGGGGGTGGCCTACGAGCAGTACTTC.

The chain couples TRBV3-1 (or the pseudogene TRBV3-2) to TRBJ1-3, with D perhaps matching TRBD1 (5 bases). The CDR3 extends over 15 amino acids. V lost 0 bases, J lost 3 bases, and 9 bases lay in between. In germline, CDR1 is LGHDT, CDR2 YNNKEL (reference sequence). CDR3 sequence: CASSQESGNGNTIYF. CDR3 nucleotides: TGTGCCAGCAGCCAAGAATCAGGGAATGGAAACACCATATATTTT.

The chain carries TRBV5-5 and TRBJ2-2; perhaps TRBD1 as D (6 bases). The CDR3 is made up of 17 amino acids. Germline CDR1 reads SGHKS; CDR2 reads YYEKEE (reference sequence). V dropped 4 bases and J dropped 3 bases, with 19 bases sitting between them. The CDR3 spells CASSLWAGEDDTGELFF. CDR3 DNA: TGTGCCAGCAGCCTTTGGGCAGGGGAAGACGACACCGGGGAGCTGTTTTTT. Filled out from reference TRBV5-5 and TRBJ2-2, the complete variable domain reads DAGVTQSPTHLIKTRGQQVTLRCSPISGHKSVSWYQQVLGQGPQFIFQYYEKEERGRGNFPDRFSARQFPNYSSELNVNALLLGDSALYLCASSLWAGEDDTGELFFGEGSRLTVL.

The chain uses TRBV12-3 or TRBV12-4 and TRBJ1-1; D uncertain. V lost 5 bases to trimming and J lost 4 bases, with 11 bases between them. This CDR3 is built from 13 residues. The CDR3 sequence is CASSPRPGTEAFF. In nucleotides, the CDR3 is TGTGCCAGCAGTCCACGCCCGGGCACTGAAGCTTTCTTT.

V usage is TRBV12-5 and J usage is TRBJ1-6; D is uncertain. Deletions cut 10 bases from V and 6 bases from J, with 13 bases between. The V gene's germline CDR1 is LGHNT and CDR2 FRNRAP. The length of the CDR3 is 13 residues. CDR3 coding DNA: TGTGCTACTTCTGGGGAGGGTAATTCACCCCTCCACTTT. This encodes CATSGEGNSPLHF.

This chain links TRBV4-1 with TRBJ2-3; 11 bases are a match to TRBD2. CDR3 size: 16 residues. Germline CDR1 and CDR2: MGHRA and YSYEKL. V lost 1 base and J lost 6; bases outside the gene matches: 6. CDR3 loop: CASSQVVAGGRDTQYF. The CDR3 coding sequence is TGCGCCAGCAGCCAAGTCGTAGCGGGGGGGCGTGATACGCAGTATTTT.

V is TRBV13 and J is TRBJ2-2; 8 bases align to TRBD2. Trimming at V came to 4 bases and at J to 5 bases, leaving 3 bases not matched to a gene. CDR1 PRHDT and CDR2 FYEKMQ come from the germline V gene (reference sequence). CDR3 length: 14 amino acids. The CDR3 region is CASSSGLVTGELFF. CDR3 bases: TGTGCCAGCAGCTCGGGACTAGTGACCGGGGAGCTGTTTTTT.

In its sample, this clone was seen once. The chain joins TRBV5-1 to TRBJ2-1; 7 nucleotides match TRBD2. J was trimmed by 2 bases and V by 3 bases; bases with no gene match: 5. This CDR3 has 15 amino acids. The germline gives CDR1 SGHRS, CDR2 YFSETQ. The CDR3 region has the DNA TGCGCCAGCAGCTCCGCGCTAGCGGCCTACAATGAGCAGTTCTTC. This codes for CASSSALAAYNEQFF.

This chain's CDR3 is CASSLVGTGEREQYF. CDR3 DNA sequence: TGTGCCAGCAGCTTAGTAGGGACAGGGGAAAGAGAGCAGTACTTC. The chain joins TRBV7-6 to TRBJ2-7, with TRBD1 matching 10 bases. V gave up 1 base and J gave up 7 bases; unmatched junction bases: 7. The CDR3 covers 15 residues. Germline V gene lookup returns CDR1 SGHVS and CDR2 FNYEAQ.

This clone has more than one count but fewer than ten. This sequence joins TRBV7-9 and TRBJ1-1; the match to TRBD1 covers 9 bases. V lost 5 bases to trimming and J lost 7 bases; unmatched junction nucleotides: 8. The CDR3 totals 14 residues. Germline values: CDR1 SEHNR, CDR2 FQNEAQ (reference sequence). The CDR3 coding sequence is TGTGCCAGCAGCCTGAACCGGGACAGGGTTGAAGCTTTCTTT. Translated, it gives CASSLNRDRVEAFF.

The chain has TRBV6-5 and TRBJ1-2; D gene ambiguous. V dropped 2 bases and J dropped 5 bases, with 18 bases sitting between them. The CDR3 extends over 16 amino acids. CDR1 is MNHEY, CDR2 SVGAGI, per germline. This CDR3 is CASSYTSYTGGYGYTF. CDR3 nucleotide sequence: TGTGCCAGCAGTTACACCTCCTACACGGGTGGATATGGCTACACCTTC.

This chain joins TRBV30 and TRBJ1-5; D remains unclear. V dropped 1 base and J dropped 2 bases, with 9 bases sitting between them. The CDR3 loop spans 14 amino acids. Germline-derived CDR1 and CDR2 are GTSNPN and SVGIG (reference sequence). The DNA of the CDR3 is TGTGCCTGGAGTGGCCTGCGGGGCAATCAGCCCCAGCATTTT. Translating it yields CAWSGLRGNQPQHF.

The chain recombines TRBV4-1 with TRBJ2-7; 9 nucleotides agree with TRBD1. CDR1 MGHRA and CDR2 YSYEKL come from the germline V gene. J lost 0 bases, V lost 4 bases, and 10 bases had no gene match. This CDR3 is 17 amino acids long. The CDR3 nucleotides read TGCGCCAGCAGCCCACTTCACGGACAGGGGCTCTCCTACGAGCAGTACTTC. Translated: CASSPLHGQGLSYEQYF.

This clone was picked up a small number of times. V gene TRBV5-4 combines with J gene TRBJ2-7; D is possibly TRBD1 (6 bases). V lost 0 bases and J lost 0, with 13 bases in between. The CDR3 has 16 amino acids. The germline V gene has CDR1 SGHNT and CDR2 YYREEE (reference sequence). This CDR3 reads CASSLDPQGSSYEQYF. The CDR3, as DNA: TGTGCCAGCAGCTTGGACCCTCAGGGGAGCTCCTACGAGCAGTACTTC.

The V and J genes are TRBV6-4 and TRBJ2-7; 9 positions match TRBD1. Germline V CDR1 and CDR2: MRHNA, SNTAGT. V lost 6 bases to trimming and J lost 3 bases; unmatched junction nucleotides: 9. The CDR3 has 15 amino acids. The CDR3 loop reads CASSSRDRVNYEQYF. DNA of the CDR3: TGTGCCAGCAGCTCACGGGACAGGGTAAACTACGAGCAGTACTTC.

This clone was found a few times. The chain employs TRBV5-1 and TRBJ2-7; maybe TRBD2 (5 bases). CDR3 length: 9 amino acids. Germline-derived CDR1 and CDR2 are SGHRS and YFSETQ. CDR3 sequence (DNA): TGCGCCAGCAGCTTGGTTCGGGAAGTC. This sequence encodes CASSLVREV.